These 10 T cell receptor beta chains came from one sample sequenced in a study of T cells in Graves' hyperthyroidism and ophthalmopathy. Authors of the study amplified TCR beta CDR3 regions from RNA transcripts. HTBI primers were used for first-round RT-PCR of the TCR CDR3. In TCRdb, the multiplex PCR reads were re-called with MiXCR into one record per CDR3 protein. The sample carries approximately 600,000 distinct CDR3 sequences, around 15% recorded once. Sequencing input: blood. Receptors were obtained from a woman between 25 and 40 years old with Graves' hyperthyroidism.

In its sample, this clonotype was seen once. This chain joins TRBV19 and TRBJ1-5; tentatively, D is TRBD1 (6 bases). The germline V gene has CDR1 LNHDA and CDR2 SQIVND (reference sequence). V was trimmed by 8 bases and J by 3 bases, leaving 17 bases between them. CDR3 length: 15 residues. CDR3 nucleotide sequence: TGTGCCAGTGGCCCGTCTACAGGGATCAATCAGCCCCAGCATTTT. Translating it yields CASGPSTGINQPQHF. Combining the CDR3 with reference TRBV19 and TRBJ1-5 gives the whole variable domain DGGITQSPKYLFRKEGQNVTLSCEQNLNHDAMYWYRQDPGQGLRLIYYSQIVNDFQKGDIAEGYSVSREKKESFPLTVTSAQKNPTAFYLCASGPSTGINQPQHFGDGTRLSIL.

This clonotype was picked up a small number of times. The CDR3 coding sequence is TGTGCCAGCAGCGTAGATTCCCCCTACAATGAGCAGTTCTTC. Translation gives CASSVDSPYNEQFF. The chain combines TRBV9 with TRBJ2-1; D ambiguous. The V end was cut by 0 bases, the J end by 2 bases, with 6 bases between. Per the germline V gene, CDR1 is SGDLS and CDR2 is YYNGEE. The CDR3 runs to 14 residues.

The CDR3 here is CSARDGTSGMAQYF. Written as DNA, the CDR3 is TGCAGTGCTAGAGATGGGACTAGCGGGATGGCCCAGTACTTC. The chain recombines TRBV20-1 with TRBJ2-5; 13 bases fit TRBD2. V was clipped by 0 bases and J by 9 bases; unmatched bases: 4. The germline CDR1 and CDR2 sequences are DFQATT and SNEGSKA (reference sequence). The CDR3 runs 14 residues.

There are many counts of this clonotype. The chain combines TRBV6-6 with TRBJ2-7, with D tentatively TRBD2 (6 bases). Trimming stripped 0 bases from V and 2 bases from J, with 11 bases between. The CDR3 extends over 15 amino acids. Germline assignment: CDR1 MNHNY and CDR2 SVGAGI (reference sequence). The chain's CDR3 is CASSYSASATYEQYF. CDR3 nucleotide sequence: TGTGCCAGCAGTTACTCGGCTAGCGCCACCTACGAGCAGTACTTC.

In its sample, this clonotype was seen a few times. The chain has TRBV3-1 and TRBJ2-3; D is perhaps TRBD2 (5 bases). CDR1 LGHDT and CDR2 YNNKEL come from the germline V gene (reference sequence). The CDR3 totals 18 residues. Trimming shortened V by 3 bases and J by 2 bases, and 21 bases separated the two germline ends. CDR3 residues: CASSQGKLAGWDTDTQYF. The DNA for the CDR3 is TGTGCCAGCAGCCAGGGCAAGCTAGCCGGGTGGGACACAGATACGCAGTATTTT.

In its sample, this clonotype was seen a few times. The chain is built from TRBV7-9 and TRBJ2-7, with 9 bases that match TRBD2. CDR3 length equals 18 residues. Germline loops: CDR1 SEHNR, CDR2 FQNEAQ (reference sequence). V shed 6 bases, J shed 0 bases, and the junction held 15 bases outside the gene matches. This chain's CDR3 is CASSPEVRASGISYEQYF. In DNA, the CDR3 is TGTGCCAGCAGTCCAGAGGTCAGAGCTAGCGGGATCTCCTACGAGCAGTACTTC. Full variable domain (remainder filled in from reference TRBV7-9 and TRBJ2-7): DTGVSQNPRHKITKRGQNVTFRCDPISEHNRLYWYRQTLGQGPEFLTYFQNEAQLEKSRLLSDRFSAERPKGSFSTLEIQRTEQGDSAMYLCASSPEVRASGISYEQYFGPGTRLTVT.

The rearrangement links TRBV11-2 to TRBJ1-4, with D unresolved. Germline assignment: CDR1 SGHAT and CDR2 FQNNGV. This CDR3 spans 15 amino acids. V gave up 1 base and J gave up 3 bases, with 9 bases separating them. CDR3 residues: CASSLGPGSNEKLFF. CDR3 DNA sequence: TGTGCCAGCAGCTTAGGCCCGGGATCTAATGAAAAACTGTTTTTT.

This chain connects TRBV6-1 to TRBJ1-6, with D hard to call. CDR1 is MNHNS and CDR2 is SASEGT in the germline V gene. Trimming removed 5 bases at V and 13 bases at J, with 18 bases between. CDR3 length: 14 residues. CDR3 sequence reads: CASSSSGGVAPLHF. CDR3 nucleotide sequence: TGTGCCAGCAGTTCCTCCGGAGGAGTTGCGCCCCTCCACTTT.

In its sample, this clonotype was seen a few times. The chain carries TRBV24-1 and TRBJ2-3; unclear D gene. Trimming left V 5 bases short and J 1 base short, with 9 bases between. CDR3 size: 14 residues. Germline values: CDR1 KGHDR, CDR2 SFDVKD. CDR3 sequence (DNA): TGTGCCACCAGTGCTCTGCAGGGCACAGATACGCAGTATTTT. Translated: CATSALQGTDTQYF.

This chain uses TRBV19 with TRBJ2-3; D perhaps matches TRBD2 (6 bases). The CDR3 contains 16 residues. Germline lookup yields CDR1 LNHDA and CDR2 SQIVND (reference sequence). Between the trimmed V and J ends, which lost 3 bases and 0 bases, there was a span of 13 bases. The CDR3 loop reads CASSIRGAGSTDTQYF. As DNA, the CDR3 is TGTGCCAGTAGTATCAGAGGGGCGGGGAGCACAGATACGCAGTATTTT. Full variable domain (remainder filled in from reference TRBV19 and TRBJ2-3): DGGITQSPKYLFRKEGQNVTLSCEQNLNHDAMYWYRQDPGQGLRLIYYSQIVNDFQKGDIAEGYSVSREKKESFPLTVTSAQKNPTAFYLCASSIRGAGSTDTQYFGPGTRLTVL.